Below, 15 T cell receptor beta chains from the same sample are listed, as sequenced in a study of blood T cell repertoires in COVID-19. Sequenced by immunoSEQ multiplex PCR; TCRdb stores in-frame clones only, minus some. This table has more than 150,000 clones, 90% appearing once. Sequences were obtained from peripheral blood. The receptor source for this set is a man aged 45 to 65 with acute or convalescent COVID-19.

This rearrangement joins TRBV19 to TRBJ1-1; 8 bases align to TRBD1. The CDR3 length is 15 residues. CDR1 is LNHDA and CDR2 is SQIVND in the germline V gene (reference sequence). V dropped 4 bases and J dropped 3; count of bases not matched to a gene: 7. The CDR3 here is CASSTGGAGYTEAFF. DNA of the CDR3: TGTGCCAGTAGTACAGGGGGCGCGGGTTACACTGAAGCTTTCTTT.

The count of this clone is one. J is TRBJ1-1 and V is TRBV7-8; 7 positions agree with TRBD1. CDR3 length: 13 amino acids. CDR1 is SGHVS and CDR2 is FQNEAQ in the germline V gene. The V gene end was trimmed by 5 bases and the J gene end by 7 bases; junction bases not matched to a gene: 7. CDR3 sequence: CASSLDRAFEAFF. Here the CDR3 DNA reads TGTGCCAGCAGCCTAGACAGGGCTTTTGAAGCTTTCTTT.

V usage is TRBV6-2 or TRBV6-3 and J usage is TRBJ1-2; unclear D gene. The CDR3 has 16 residues. V shed 0 bases and J shed 2 bases, with 13 bases lying between them. CDR1 and CDR2 (germline): MNHEY, SVGEGT. The CDR3 sequence: CASSYSPRAGNYGYTF. In nucleotides, the CDR3 is TGTGCCAGCAGTTACTCCCCCCGGGCGGGGAACTATGGCTACACCTTC.

This chain links TRBV5-1 with TRBJ2-7, with 10 nucleotides matching TRBD1. V was pared by 4 bases and J by 6 bases, with 10 bases of the junction left unmatched. The CDR3 covers 15 residues. Germline loops: CDR1 SGHRS, CDR2 YFSETQ. CDR3 sequence (DNA): TGCGCCAGCAGCCCCAGGACAGGGGGTGTCGGCGAGCAGTACTTC. It translates to CASSPRTGGVGEQYF.

The chain joins TRBV19 to TRBJ2-3; TRBD1 agrees at 8 bases. Unmatched junction bases numbered 4, after V lost 3 bases and J lost 5 bases. From germline, CDR1 is LNHDA and CDR2 SQIVND (reference sequence). The CDR3 is 14 residues long. The CDR3 DNA is TGTGCCAGTAGTATTCAGGGGGCCGGAGATACGCAGTATTTT. The encoded protein is CASSIQGAGDTQYF.

The chain combines TRBV7-9 with TRBJ1-6; a weak D match, TRBD1 (6 bases). The CDR3 is 15 amino acids. The V gene lost 4 bases and the J gene lost 7 bases, with 14 bases spanning the gap. In germline, CDR1 is SEHNR, CDR2 FQNEAQ (reference sequence). CDR3 in amino acids: CASSSAGEVNSPLHF. In DNA form, the CDR3 reads TGTGCCAGCAGCTCGGCAGGGGAAGTGAATTCACCCCTCCACTTT.

This sequence joins TRBV28 and TRBJ2-3; D gene uncertain. The CDR3 covers 15 residues. The germline gives CDR1 MDHEN, CDR2 SYDVKM. V was clipped by 5 bases and J by 0 bases, with 12 bases between them. CDR3 region: CASSKLQASTDTQYF. CDR3 coding DNA: TGTGCCAGCAGTAAGCTCCAGGCTAGCACAGATACGCAGTATTTT.

The V gene is TRBV5-4, the J gene TRBJ1-5; 11 nucleotides line up with TRBD1. CDR3 length: 15 residues. The J segment lost 4 bases and the V segment lost 4 bases, leaving 4 bases of the junction unmatched. From germline, CDR1 is SGHNT and CDR2 YYREEE (reference sequence). The CDR3 DNA reads TGTGCCAGCAGCCAAGGGACAGGGGGAAATCAGCCCCAGCATTTT. Translated: CASSQGTGGNQPQHF.

The chain joins TRBV5-8 to TRBJ2-5; D not certain. Trimming pared 1 base from V and 5 bases from J, leaving 6 bases between. CDR3 length: 12 amino acids. Germline assignment: CDR1 SGHTS and CDR2 YDEGEE. CDR3 loop: CASSLTVETQYF. CDR3 coding DNA: TGTGCCAGCAGCTTGACAGTGGAGACCCAGTACTTC.

The chain combines TRBV10-3 with TRBJ1-5; tentative D call: TRBD1 (6 bases). V lost 10 bases to trimming and J lost 1 base, with 11 bases between them. Per the germline V gene, CDR1 is ENHRY and CDR2 is SYGVKD. The CDR3 is 13 residues long. CDR3 bases: TGTGCCAATCGACAGGTGAGCAATCAGCCCCAGCATTTT. Its protein product is CANRQVSNQPQHF.

Worth noting for this clone: With a much larger clone just one base away, this may be a read error. V is TRBV9 and J is TRBJ2-7; D is undetermined. The germline CDR1 and CDR2 sequences are SGDLS and YYNGEE. This CDR3 has 16 residues. V lost 4 bases, J lost 2 bases, and 19 bases lay in between. The DNA for the CDR3 is TGTGCCAGCAGCCCTAGTGTCAAACCACGGCCCTACGAGCAGTACTTC. Translated, it gives CASSPSVKPRPYEQYF.

The chain couples TRBV10-3 to TRBJ1-2, with TRBD1 matching over 10 bases. The V segment lost 0 bases and the J segment 3 bases; nucleotides outside the gene matches: 7. The germline gives CDR1 ENHRY, CDR2 SYGVKD. This CDR3 has 17 amino acids. As DNA, the CDR3 is TGTGCCATCAGTGAGTCGGGACAGGGGCGTTTTTACTATGGCTACACCTTC. This translates into CAISESGQGRFYYGYTF.

The chain employs TRBV19 and TRBJ2-7; 9 bases match TRBD2. The CDR3 spans 16 residues. Germline V gives CDR1 LNHDA, CDR2 SQIVND (reference sequence). V gave up 1 base and J gave up 0 bases; unmatched junction bases: 4. This CDR3 reads CASSIVLAGSSYEQYF. The CDR3 bases are TGTGCCAGTAGTATAGTCCTAGCGGGGAGCTCCTACGAGCAGTACTTC.

V and J are TRBV3-1 (or the pseudogene TRBV3-2) and TRBJ1-4; no firm D call. Per the germline V gene, CDR1 is LGHDT and CDR2 is YNNKEL (reference sequence). V lost 1 base, J lost 8 bases, and 11 bases lay in between. CDR3 length: 14 amino acids. This CDR3 is CASSQVVSSEKLFF. CDR3 bases: TGTGCCAGCAGCCAAGTCGTCAGTTCAGAAAAACTGTTTTTT.

This chain connects TRBV7-8 to TRBJ1-1; D gene ambiguous. V lost 7 bases and J 1 base, leaving 13 bases between the germline ends. The CDR3 runs 14 residues. Germline-derived CDR1 and CDR2 are SGHVS and FQNEAQ. The CDR3 DNA sequence: TGTGCCAGCACCATCTTGGAGACGAACACTGAAGCTTTCTTT. Amino acid sequence: CASTILETNTEAFF.